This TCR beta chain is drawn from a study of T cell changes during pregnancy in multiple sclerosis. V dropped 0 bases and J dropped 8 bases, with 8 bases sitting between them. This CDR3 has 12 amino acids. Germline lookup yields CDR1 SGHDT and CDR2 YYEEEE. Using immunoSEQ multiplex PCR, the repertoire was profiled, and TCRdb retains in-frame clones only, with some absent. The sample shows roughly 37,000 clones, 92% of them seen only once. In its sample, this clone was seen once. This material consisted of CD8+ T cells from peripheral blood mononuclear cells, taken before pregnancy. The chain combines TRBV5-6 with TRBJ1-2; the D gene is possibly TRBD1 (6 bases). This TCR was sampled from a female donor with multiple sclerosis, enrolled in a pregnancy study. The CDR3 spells CASSLDRVGYTF. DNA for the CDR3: TGTGCCAGCAGCTTGGACAGGGTCGGCTACACCTTC.